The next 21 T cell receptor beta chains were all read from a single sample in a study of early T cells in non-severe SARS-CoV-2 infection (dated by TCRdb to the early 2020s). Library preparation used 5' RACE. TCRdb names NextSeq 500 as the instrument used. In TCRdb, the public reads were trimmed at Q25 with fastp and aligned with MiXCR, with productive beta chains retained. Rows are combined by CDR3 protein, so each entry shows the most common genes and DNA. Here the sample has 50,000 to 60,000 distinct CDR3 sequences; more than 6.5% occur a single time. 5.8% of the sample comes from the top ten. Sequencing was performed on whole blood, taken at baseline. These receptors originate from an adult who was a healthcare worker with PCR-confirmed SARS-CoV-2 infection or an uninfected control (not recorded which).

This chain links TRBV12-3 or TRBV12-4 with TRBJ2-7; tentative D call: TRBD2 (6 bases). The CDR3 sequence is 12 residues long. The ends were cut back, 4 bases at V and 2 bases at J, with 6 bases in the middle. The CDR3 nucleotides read TGTGCCAGCAGTTCGGGGGCCTACGAGCAGTACTTC. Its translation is CASSSGAYEQYF.

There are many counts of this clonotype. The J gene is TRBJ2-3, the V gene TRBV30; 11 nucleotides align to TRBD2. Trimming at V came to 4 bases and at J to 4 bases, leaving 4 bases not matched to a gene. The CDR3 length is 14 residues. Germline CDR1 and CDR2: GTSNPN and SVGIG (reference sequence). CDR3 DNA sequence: TGTGCCTGGATCGATAGCGGGGGGGCAGATACGCAGTATTTT. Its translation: CAWIDSGGADTQYF.

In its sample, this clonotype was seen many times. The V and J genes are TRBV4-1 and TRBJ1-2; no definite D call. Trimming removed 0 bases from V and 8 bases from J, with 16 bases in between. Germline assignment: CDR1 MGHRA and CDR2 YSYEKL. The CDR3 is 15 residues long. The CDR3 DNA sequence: TGCGCCAGCAGCCAAGACGCCGGGATACCTACCGGCTACACCTTC. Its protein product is CASSQDAGIPTGYTF.

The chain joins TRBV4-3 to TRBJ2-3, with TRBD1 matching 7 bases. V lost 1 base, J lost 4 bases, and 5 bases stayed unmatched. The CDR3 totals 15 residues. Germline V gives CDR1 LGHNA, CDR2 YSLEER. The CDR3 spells CASSQVLQGSDTQYF. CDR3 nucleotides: TGCGCCAGCAGCCAAGTACTACAGGGGTCAGATACGCAGTATTTT.

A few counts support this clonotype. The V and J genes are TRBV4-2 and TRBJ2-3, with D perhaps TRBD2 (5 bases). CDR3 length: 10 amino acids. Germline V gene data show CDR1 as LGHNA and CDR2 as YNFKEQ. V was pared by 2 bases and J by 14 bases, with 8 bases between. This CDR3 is CASSQRTGYF. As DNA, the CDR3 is TGTGCCAGCAGCCAAAGGACTGGGTATTTT.

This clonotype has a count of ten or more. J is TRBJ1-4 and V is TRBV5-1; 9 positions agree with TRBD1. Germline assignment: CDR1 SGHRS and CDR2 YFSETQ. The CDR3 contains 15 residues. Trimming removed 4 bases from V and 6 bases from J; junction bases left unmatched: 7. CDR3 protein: CASSKIQGADEKLFF. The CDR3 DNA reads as TGCGCCAGCAGCAAAATACAGGGGGCGGATGAAAAACTGTTTTTT.

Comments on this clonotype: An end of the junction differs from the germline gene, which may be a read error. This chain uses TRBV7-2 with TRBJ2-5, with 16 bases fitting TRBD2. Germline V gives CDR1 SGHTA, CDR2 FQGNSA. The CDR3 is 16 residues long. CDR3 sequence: CASSLAAGLAGGRADF. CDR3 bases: TGTGCCAGCAGCTTAGCAGCGGGACTAGCGGGGGGGCGCGCCGACTTC.

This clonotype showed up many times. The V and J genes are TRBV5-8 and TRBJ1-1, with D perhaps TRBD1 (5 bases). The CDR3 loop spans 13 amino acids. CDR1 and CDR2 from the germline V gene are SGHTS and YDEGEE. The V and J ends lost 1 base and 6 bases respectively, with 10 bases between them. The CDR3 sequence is CASSLIPGSEAFF. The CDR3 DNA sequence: TGTGCCAGCAGCTTGATTCCAGGGTCTGAAGCTTTCTTT.

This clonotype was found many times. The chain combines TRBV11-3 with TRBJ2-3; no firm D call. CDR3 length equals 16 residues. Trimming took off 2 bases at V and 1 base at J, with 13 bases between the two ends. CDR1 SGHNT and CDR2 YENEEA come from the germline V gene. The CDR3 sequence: CASSLSRIDRTDTQYF. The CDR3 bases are TGTGCCAGCAGCTTATCGCGCATAGACCGCACAGATACGCAGTATTTT.

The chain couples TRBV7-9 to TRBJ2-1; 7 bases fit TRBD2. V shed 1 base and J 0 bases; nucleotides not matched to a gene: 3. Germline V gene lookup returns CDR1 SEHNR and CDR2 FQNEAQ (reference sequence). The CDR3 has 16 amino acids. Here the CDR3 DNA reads TGTGCCAGCAGCTTAGTAGTAGCGGGCTCCTACAATGAGCAGTTCTTC. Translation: CASSLVVAGSYNEQFF.

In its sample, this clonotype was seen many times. CDR3 sequence reads: CASSEVVDYGYTF. The CDR3 DNA reads TGTGCCAGCAGCGAGGTCGTCGACTATGGCTACACCTTC. This chain connects TRBV12-3 or TRBV12-4 to TRBJ1-2; D unresolved. CDR3 length equals 13 residues. The V end lost 6 bases, the J end lost 3 bases, and 11 bases lay between the germline ends.

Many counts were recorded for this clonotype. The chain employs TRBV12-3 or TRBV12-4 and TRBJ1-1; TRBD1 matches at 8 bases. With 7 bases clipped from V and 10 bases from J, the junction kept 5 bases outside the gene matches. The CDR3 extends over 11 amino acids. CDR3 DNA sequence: TGTGCCAGCACCCTTACAGGGGGAGCTTTCTTT. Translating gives CASTLTGGAFF.

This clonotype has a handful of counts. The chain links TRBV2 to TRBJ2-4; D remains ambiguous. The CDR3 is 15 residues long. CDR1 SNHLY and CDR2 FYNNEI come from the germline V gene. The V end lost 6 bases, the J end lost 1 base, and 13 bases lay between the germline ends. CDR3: CASSAGGWAKNIQYF. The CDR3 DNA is TGTGCCAGCAGCGCCGGTGGATGGGCCAAAAACATTCAGTACTTC.

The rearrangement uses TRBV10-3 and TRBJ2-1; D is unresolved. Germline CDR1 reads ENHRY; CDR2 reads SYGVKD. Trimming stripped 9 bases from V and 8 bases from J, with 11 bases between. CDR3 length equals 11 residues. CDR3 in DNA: TGTGCCATTAGGGCCTTCGATGAGCAGTTCTTC. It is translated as CAIRAFDEQFF.

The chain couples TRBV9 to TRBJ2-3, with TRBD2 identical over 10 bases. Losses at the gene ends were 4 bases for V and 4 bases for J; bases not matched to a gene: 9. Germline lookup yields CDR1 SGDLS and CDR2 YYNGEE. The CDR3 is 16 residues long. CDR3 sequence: CASSPMSGGASDTQYF. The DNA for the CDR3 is TGTGCCAGCAGCCCCATGAGCGGGGGGGCTTCAGATACGCAGTATTTT.

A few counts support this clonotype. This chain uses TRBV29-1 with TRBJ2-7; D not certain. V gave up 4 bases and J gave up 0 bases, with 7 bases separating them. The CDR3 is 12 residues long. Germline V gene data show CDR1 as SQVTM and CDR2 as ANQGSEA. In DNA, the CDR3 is TGCAGCGTTGCGACTTTCTCCTACGAGCAGTACTTC. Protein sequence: CSVATFSYEQYF.

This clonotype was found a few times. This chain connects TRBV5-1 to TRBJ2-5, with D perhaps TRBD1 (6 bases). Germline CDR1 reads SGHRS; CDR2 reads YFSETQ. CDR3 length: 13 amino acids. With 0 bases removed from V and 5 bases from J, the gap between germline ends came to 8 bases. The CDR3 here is CASSLGGLETQYF. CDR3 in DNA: TGCGCCAGCAGCTTGGGGGGGCTCGAGACCCAGTACTTC.

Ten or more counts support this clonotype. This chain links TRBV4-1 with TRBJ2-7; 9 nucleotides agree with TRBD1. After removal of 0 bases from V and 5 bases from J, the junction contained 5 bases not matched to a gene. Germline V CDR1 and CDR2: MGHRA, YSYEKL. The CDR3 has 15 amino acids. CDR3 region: CASSQEGQGFDEQYF. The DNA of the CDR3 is TGCGCCAGCAGCCAAGAAGGACAGGGGTTCGACGAGCAGTACTTC.

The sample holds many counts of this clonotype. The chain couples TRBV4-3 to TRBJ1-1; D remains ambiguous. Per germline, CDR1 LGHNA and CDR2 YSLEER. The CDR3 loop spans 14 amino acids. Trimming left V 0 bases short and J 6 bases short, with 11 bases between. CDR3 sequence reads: CASSQDHSFPEAFF. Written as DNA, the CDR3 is TGCGCCAGCAGCCAAGATCACAGTTTCCCTGAAGCTTTCTTT.

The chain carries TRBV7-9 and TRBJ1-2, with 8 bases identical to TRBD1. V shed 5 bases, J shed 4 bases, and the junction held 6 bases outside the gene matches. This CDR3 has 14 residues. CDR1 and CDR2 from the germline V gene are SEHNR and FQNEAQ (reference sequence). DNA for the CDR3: TGTGCCAGCAGCACAAAGACAGGGGCCTATGGCTACACCTTC. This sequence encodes CASSTKTGAYGYTF.

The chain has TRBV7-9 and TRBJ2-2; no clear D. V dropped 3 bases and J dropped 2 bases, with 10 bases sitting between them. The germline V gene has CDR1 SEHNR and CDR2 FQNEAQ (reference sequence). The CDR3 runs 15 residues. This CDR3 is CASSLFFVNTGELFF. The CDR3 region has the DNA TGTGCCAGCAGCTTGTTCTTTGTTAACACCGGGGAGCTGTTTTTT. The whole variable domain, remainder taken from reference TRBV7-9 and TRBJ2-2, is DTGVSQNPRHKITKRGQNVTFRCDPISEHNRLYWYRQTLGQGPEFLTYFQNEAQLEKSRLLSDRFSAERPKGSFSTLEIQRTEQGDSAMYLCASSLFFVNTGELFFGEGSRLTVL.